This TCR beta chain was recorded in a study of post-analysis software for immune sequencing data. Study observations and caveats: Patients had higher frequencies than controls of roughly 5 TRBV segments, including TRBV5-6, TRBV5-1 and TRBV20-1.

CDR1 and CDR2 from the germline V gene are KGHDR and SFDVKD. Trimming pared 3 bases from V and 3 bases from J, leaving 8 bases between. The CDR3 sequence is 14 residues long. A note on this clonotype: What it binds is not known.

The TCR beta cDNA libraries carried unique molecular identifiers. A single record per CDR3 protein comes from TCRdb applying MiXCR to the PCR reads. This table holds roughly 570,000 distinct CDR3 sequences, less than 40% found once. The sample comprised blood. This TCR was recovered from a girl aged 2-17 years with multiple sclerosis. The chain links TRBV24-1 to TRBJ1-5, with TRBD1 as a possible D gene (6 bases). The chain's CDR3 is CATSDPGHNQPQHF. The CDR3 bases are TGTGCCACCAGTGATCCGGGACACAATCAGCCCCAGCATTTT.